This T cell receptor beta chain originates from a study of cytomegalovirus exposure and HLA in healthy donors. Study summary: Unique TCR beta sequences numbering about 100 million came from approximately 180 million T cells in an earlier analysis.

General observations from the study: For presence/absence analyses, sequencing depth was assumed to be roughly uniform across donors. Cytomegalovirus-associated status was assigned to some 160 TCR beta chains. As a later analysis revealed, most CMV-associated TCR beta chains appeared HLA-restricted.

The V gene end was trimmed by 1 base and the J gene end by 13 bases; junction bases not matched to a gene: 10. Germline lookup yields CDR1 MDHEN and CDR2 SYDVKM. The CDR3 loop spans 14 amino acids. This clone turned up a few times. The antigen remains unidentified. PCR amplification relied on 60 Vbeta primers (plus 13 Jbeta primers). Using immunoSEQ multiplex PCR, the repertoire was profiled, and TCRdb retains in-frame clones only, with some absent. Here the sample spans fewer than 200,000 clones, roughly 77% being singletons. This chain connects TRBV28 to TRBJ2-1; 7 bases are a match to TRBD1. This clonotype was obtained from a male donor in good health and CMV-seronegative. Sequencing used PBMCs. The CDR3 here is CASSLSAPDRAQFF. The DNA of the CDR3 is TGTGCCAGCAGTTTATCGGCCCCCGACAGGGCCCAGTTCTTC.